Listed here are 15 T cell receptor beta chains from one sample, sequenced in a study of cytomegalovirus exposure and HLA in healthy donors. Primers included in the PCR were 60 Vbeta and 13 Jbeta primers. Assay: immunoSEQ multiplex PCR; the TCRdb copy retains only in-frame clones and omits some. The sample lists tens of thousands of clones, around nine tenths occurring once. Sequencing input: PBMCs. Receptor source: a boy aged 5 to 17 in good health and CMV-seronegative.

J is TRBJ2-2 and V is TRBV4-1, with 9 bases that match TRBD1. The germline V gene has CDR1 MGHRA and CDR2 YSYEKL. The CDR3 extends over 17 amino acids. V trimming: 2 bases; J trimming: 7 bases; junction bases outside the gene matches: 11. CDR3 sequence reads: CASSQMDRGLGNGELFF. Written as DNA, the CDR3 is TGCGCCAGCAGCCAAATGGACAGGGGCCTTGGGAACGGGGAGCTGTTTTTT.

The V and J genes are TRBV27 and TRBJ2-1, with D maybe TRBD1 (6 bases). V was pared by 1 base and J by 5 bases, with 9 bases between. Germline CDR1 and CDR2: MNHEY and SMNVEV (reference sequence). The CDR3 spans 14 residues. The CDR3 nucleotides are TGTGCCAGCAGTTTATGGGCAGGGGACAATGAGCAGTTCTTC. Translation gives CASSLWAGDNEQFF.

This sequence joins TRBV19 and TRBJ1-5; 7 bases map to TRBD1. The J segment lost 5 bases and the V segment lost 5 bases, leaving 9 bases of the junction unmatched. CDR3 length: 15 amino acids. Germline CDR1 reads LNHDA; CDR2 reads SQIVND (reference sequence). The CDR3 here is CASSPTGSRDQPQHF. The CDR3 DNA sequence: TGTGCCAGTAGTCCGACAGGGTCCCGGGATCAGCCCCAGCATTTT.

The V call is TRBV6-5, the J call TRBJ2-1, with 8 bases identical to TRBD2. Germline loops: CDR1 MNHEY, CDR2 SVGAGI. The CDR3 runs 15 residues. Trimming at V came to 2 bases and at J to 4 bases, leaving 4 bases not matched to a gene. The CDR3, as DNA: TGTGCCAGCAGTTACGTTAGCGGGGAGTACAATGAGCAGTTCTTC. This codes for CASSYVSGEYNEQFF.

The V gene is TRBV7-9, the J gene TRBJ2-7; D not certain. CDR1 is SEHNR, CDR2 FQNEAQ, per germline (reference sequence). Trimming pared 5 bases from V and 2 bases from J, leaving 7 bases between. The CDR3 has 12 amino acids. CDR3 amino acids: CASSPDTYEQYF. The DNA for the CDR3 is TGTGCCAGCAGCCCCGACACCTACGAGCAGTACTTC.

The chain is built from TRBV27 and TRBJ2-3, with 7 bases fitting TRBD2. Trimming removed 0 bases from V and 0 bases from J; junction bases left unmatched: 3. This CDR3 comprises 16 residues. Germline CDR1 reads MNHEY; CDR2 reads SMNVEV (reference sequence). CDR3 DNA sequence: TGTGCCAGCAGTTTATCTAGCGGGCGAAGCACAGATACGCAGTATTTT. This translates into CASSLSSGRSTDTQYF.

V and J are TRBV27 and TRBJ1-2, with 10 bases identical to TRBD1. The CDR3 extends over 14 amino acids. Germline V gene lookup returns CDR1 MNHEY and CDR2 SMNVEV (reference sequence). The J segment lost 8 bases and the V segment lost 4 bases, leaving 7 bases of the junction unmatched. CDR3 amino acids: CASSSRQGAEGYTF. The CDR3 coding sequence is TGTGCCAGCAGTTCAAGACAGGGGGCTGAAGGCTACACCTTC.

This clone was counted once. The chain has TRBV5-1 and TRBJ2-1; TRBD2 might be the D (6 bases). The CDR3 is made up of 17 amino acids. The germline CDR1 and CDR2 sequences are SGHRS and YFSETQ. The V end was cut by 0 bases, the J end by 3 bases, with 16 bases between. In nucleotides, the CDR3 is TGCGCCAGCAGCTTGGAGGGTGGCGCGGGGAGCTACAATGAGCAGTTCTTC. This codes for CASSLEGGAGSYNEQFF.

The chain combines TRBV6-5 with TRBJ1-3, with 8 bases lining up with TRBD1. Germline V lookup: CDR1 MNHEY, CDR2 SVGAGI. This CDR3 has 15 amino acids. The V gene end was trimmed by 4 bases and the J gene end by 3 bases; junction bases not matched to a gene: 5. CDR3 region: CASSSDRELGNTIYF. DNA of the CDR3: TGTGCCAGCAGTTCGGACAGGGAACTTGGAAACACCATATATTTT.

V gene TRBV2 combines with J gene TRBJ2-7, with D possibly being TRBD2 (5 bases). Between the trimmed V and J ends, which lost 3 bases and 7 bases, there was a span of 13 bases. The CDR3 is 13 residues long. CDR1 and CDR2 from the germline V gene are SNHLY and FYNNEI. This chain's CDR3 is CASSDGLSREQYF. CDR3 DNA sequence: TGTGCCAGCAGTGACGGACTGTCTAGGGAGCAGTACTTC.

The J gene is TRBJ2-7, the V gene TRBV5-1, with TRBD2 matching 12 bases. CDR1 SGHRS and CDR2 YFSETQ come from the germline V gene. Trimming took 2 bases from V and 2 from J; bases not matched to a gene: 8. The CDR3 has 17 amino acids. CDR3 in DNA: TGCGCCAGCAGCTTCGGACTAGCGGGGTTCCCGCCCTACGAGCAGTACTTC. It specifies CASSFGLAGFPPYEQYF.

The CDR3 sequence is CASKATGGAGGYTF. For the CDR3, the DNA is TGTGCCAGCAAAGCGACAGGGGGCGCTGGTGGCTACACCTTC. This sequence joins TRBV6-6 and TRBJ1-2, with 10 bases matching TRBD1. Germline-derived CDR1 and CDR2 are MNHNY and SVGAGI (reference sequence). CDR3 length: 14 amino acids. The V segment lost 7 bases and the J segment 7 bases; nucleotides outside the gene matches: 9.

This chain connects TRBV10-3 to TRBJ2-7; 11 bases map to TRBD1. Germline CDR1 is ENHRY and CDR2 is SYGVKD. The CDR3 length is 14 residues. Trimming at V came to 2 bases and at J to 4 bases, leaving 1 base not matched to a gene. The CDR3 protein is CAISEGQGAYEQYF. The CDR3 DNA sequence: TGTGCCATCAGTGAGGGACAGGGGGCTTACGAGCAGTACTTC.

This chain's CDR3 is CASSPITSGRETQYF. The DNA for the CDR3 is TGTGCCAGCAGCCCGATAACTAGTGGCAGAGAGACCCAGTACTTC. The chain carries TRBV14 and TRBJ2-5; TRBD2 is a possible D gene (5 bases). Germline assignment: CDR1 SGHDN and CDR2 FVKESK. V was pared by 4 bases and J by 4 bases, with 16 bases between. The CDR3 spans 15 residues.

V and J are TRBV2 and TRBJ2-1; 8 nucleotides agree with TRBD2. The CDR3 extends over 17 amino acids. Per the germline V gene, CDR1 is SNHLY and CDR2 is FYNNEI. With 3 bases clipped from V and 0 bases from J, the junction kept 7 bases outside the gene matches. CDR3 protein: CASSEGGRGVSYNEQFF. The CDR3 DNA sequence: TGTGCCAGCAGTGAGGGAGGGCGGGGGGTCTCCTACAATGAGCAGTTCTTC.